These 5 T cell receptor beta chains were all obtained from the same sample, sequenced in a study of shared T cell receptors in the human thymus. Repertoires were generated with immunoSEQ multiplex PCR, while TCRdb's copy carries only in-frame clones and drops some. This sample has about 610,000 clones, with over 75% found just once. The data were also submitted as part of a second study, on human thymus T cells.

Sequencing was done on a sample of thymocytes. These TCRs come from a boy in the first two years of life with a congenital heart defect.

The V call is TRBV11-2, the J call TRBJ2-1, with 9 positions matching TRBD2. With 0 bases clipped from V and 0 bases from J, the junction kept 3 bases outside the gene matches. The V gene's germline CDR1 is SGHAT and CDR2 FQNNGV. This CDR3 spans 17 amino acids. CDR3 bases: TGTGCCAGCAGCTTAGAACCTAGCGGGACCTCCTACAATGAGCAGTTCTTC. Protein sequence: CASSLEPSGTSYNEQFF.

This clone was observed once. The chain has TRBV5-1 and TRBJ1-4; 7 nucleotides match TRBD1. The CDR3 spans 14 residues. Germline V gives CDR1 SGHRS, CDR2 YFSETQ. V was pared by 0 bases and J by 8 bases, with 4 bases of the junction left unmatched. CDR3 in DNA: TGCGCCAGCAGCTTGGGACAGGGCGAGGAAAAACTGTTTTTT. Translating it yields CASSLGQGEEKLFF.

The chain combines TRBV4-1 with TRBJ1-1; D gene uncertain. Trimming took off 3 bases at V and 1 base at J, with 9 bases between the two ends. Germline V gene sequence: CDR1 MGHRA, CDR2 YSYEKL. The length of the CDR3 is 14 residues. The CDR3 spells CASSHMAANTEAFF. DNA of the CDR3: TGCGCCAGCAGCCACATGGCGGCGAACACTGAAGCTTTCTTT.

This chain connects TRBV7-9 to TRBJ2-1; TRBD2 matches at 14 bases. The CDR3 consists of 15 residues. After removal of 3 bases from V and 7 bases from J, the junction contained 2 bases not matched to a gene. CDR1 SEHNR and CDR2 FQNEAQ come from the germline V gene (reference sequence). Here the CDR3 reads CASSLGLAGENEQFF. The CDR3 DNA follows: TGTGCCAGCAGCTTGGGACTAGCGGGAGAAAATGAGCAGTTCTTC.

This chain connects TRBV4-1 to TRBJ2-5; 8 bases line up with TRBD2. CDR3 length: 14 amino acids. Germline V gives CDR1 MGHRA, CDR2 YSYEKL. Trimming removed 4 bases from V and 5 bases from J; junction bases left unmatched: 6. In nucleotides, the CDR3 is TGCGCCAGCAGCCGGCGGGGGGAGGGGGAGACCCAGTACTTC. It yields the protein CASSRRGEGETQYF.